This T cell receptor (beta chain) comes out of a study of blood T cell repertoires in COVID-19. V gave up 4 bases and J gave up 6 bases, with 12 bases separating them. This CDR3 is built from 13 residues. Germline V gene lookup returns CDR1 MNHEY and CDR2 SVGAGI. Only in-frame clones appear in the TCRdb table, and some are missing; sequencing was by immunoSEQ multiplex PCR. The top ten clones hold roughly 2.6% of a sample with some 20,000 clones, around 90% of them seen once. The J gene is TRBJ1-2, the V gene TRBV6-5; D not resolved. This clonotype was obtained from a man between 65 and 85 years old with acute or convalescent COVID-19. Sequences were obtained from peripheral blood. The DNA for the CDR3 is TGTGCCAGCAGTTCCGTAAGCGGGGATGGCTACACCTTC. It translates to CASSSVSGDGYTF.